Listed below are T cell receptor beta chains from one sample, sequenced in a study of cytomegalovirus exposure and HLA in healthy donors. Profiled with immunoSEQ multiplex PCR; TCRdb holds only in-frame clones, not every one. The table shows about 140,000 clones, with 80% occurring only once. The sample taken for sequencing was PBMCs. These receptor sequences come from a woman in her thirties or forties in good health and CMV-seronegative. The CDR3 runs from the conserved cysteine through the conserved F or W. D genes are given only for firm matches. Only part of the rows carry a size: once, few, many, or a class if the clone is expanded.

size | J | D | V | DNA | CDR3
. | TRBJ1-2 | TRBD1 | TRBV28 | TGTGCCAGCAGTTCGGACAGGGGAGTACAAGGCTACACCTTC | CASSSDRGVQGYTF
once | TRBJ2-3 | TRBD2 | TRBV7-8 | TGTGCCAGCAGCTTGGGGACTATCACAGATACGCAGTATTTT | CASSLGTITDTQYF
. | TRBJ2-7 | TRBD2 | TRBV7-6 | TGTGCCAGCAGCTTAGGCGGGAGCACAGGCTACGAGCAGTACTTC | CASSLGGSTGYEQYF
. | TRBJ1-1 | . | TRBV10-3 | TGTGCCATCAGGCAGGGTGAGAGCACTGAAGCTTTCTTT | CAIRQGESTEAFF
. | TRBJ1-2 | . | TRBV28 | TGTGCCAGCACCGTCGGAGGGGTCGGTAACTATGGCTACACCTTC | CASTVGGVGNYGYTF
. | TRBJ1-2 | . | TRBV18 | TGTGCCAGCTCACTACAGGGAGCCGACTATGGCTACACCTTC | CASSLQGADYGYTF
once | TRBJ2-3 | . | TRBV28 | TGTGCCAGCAGTTTAGTCGGGAGCCTAGTCCCAGATACGCAGTATTTT | CASSLVGSLVPDTQYF
. | TRBJ1-2 | . | TRBV9 | TGTGCCAGCAGCGTCGGGGGAGTCTATGGCTACACCTTC | CASSVGGVYGYTF
. | TRBJ2-2 | . | TRBV7-8 | TGTGCCAGCAGCCAAGGGGTTCACGGGGAGCTGTTTTTT | CASSQGVHGELFF
. | TRBJ2-3 | TRBD1 | TRBV5-4 | TGTGCCAGCAGCTGGACAGGGGGCCGTTCAGATACGCAGTATTTT | CASSWTGGRSDTQYF
. | TRBJ1-4 | TRBD1 | TRBV7-6 | TGTGCCAGCACCAAAGGGGCGGGACAGCGGAATGAAAAACTGTTTTTT | CASTKGAGQRNEKLFF
once | TRBJ2-7 | TRBD1 | TRBV5-1 | TGCGCCAGCAGCTTCAGGACAGGGGCCTTCTACGAGCAGTACTTC | CASSFRTGAFYEQYF
once | TRBJ1-2 | TRBD1 | TRBV29-1 | TGCAGCGTCCGCACGGGACAGGTCTATGGCTACACCTTC | CSVRTGQVYGYTF
. | TRBJ1-1 | TRBD1 | TRBV6-4 | TGTGCCAGCAGTGCATACCCGACAACACAGGGGCAAACTGAAGCTTTCTTT | CASSAYPTTQGQTEAFF
. | TRBJ2-3 | . | TRBV11-3 | TGTGCCAGCAGCTTTGCGGGACCTAGCACAGATACGCAGTATTTT | CASSFAGPSTDTQYF
. | TRBJ2-2 | . | TRBV9 | TGTGCCAGCAGCGTAGAGGGGTCGGACGCCGGGGAGCTGTTTTTT | CASSVEGSDAGELFF
. | TRBJ2-3 | . | TRBV4-1 | TGCGCCAGCAGCCAAGATCCAACAGGGACCTTTACAGATACGCAGTATTTT | CASSQDPTGTFTDTQYF
. | TRBJ2-1 | . | TRBV2 | TGTGCCAGCAGTGTTCAGCGAGAGCAGTTCTTC | CASSVQREQFF
few | TRBJ2-1 | TRBD1 | TRBV2 | TGTGCCAGCAGTGGCCTGTCCTGGGGACAGGGGATATACAATGAGCAGTTCTTC | CASSGLSWGQGIYNEQFF
. | TRBJ2-7 | TRBD1 | TRBV11-1 | TGTGCCAGCAGCTTTGGGACAGCCTATGAGCAGTACTTC | CASSFGTAYEQYF